Reported below is one T cell receptor beta chain. Its antigen is currently unknown. Germline-derived CDR1 and CDR2 are SQVTM and ANQGSEA. CDR3 length equals 13 residues. The ends lost 2 bases at V and 15 bases at J; junction bases unmatched: 11. This sample stems from a study of blood T cells in healthy people across ages. Whole-study context: Per two T cells, template switching captured roughly one barcoded beta molecule.

The second PCR ran about 6 to 11 cycles with a sample-barcoded 5' primer and J-beta primers. Template switching added a 12-random-nucleotide identifier to every cDNA molecule. TCRdb redid the calling of the 5' RACE reads with MiXCR, one entry per CDR3 protein. The sample lists around 650,000 distinct CDR3 sequences, roughly 43% occurring once. Overall study results and limits: A strong correlation was found between TCR beta diversity and the percentage of naive T cells. Researchers said unsorted PBMCs prevented a conclusive naive versus antigen-experienced comparison.

V usage is TRBV29-1 and J usage is TRBJ2-1; 9 bases agree with TRBD1. The clonotype originates from an elderly man in good health. The sample consisted of blood. The CDR3 DNA is TGCAGCGTTGAACTTGACAGGGGGATAGCGGCGTTCTTC. It yields the protein CSVELDRGIAAFF.